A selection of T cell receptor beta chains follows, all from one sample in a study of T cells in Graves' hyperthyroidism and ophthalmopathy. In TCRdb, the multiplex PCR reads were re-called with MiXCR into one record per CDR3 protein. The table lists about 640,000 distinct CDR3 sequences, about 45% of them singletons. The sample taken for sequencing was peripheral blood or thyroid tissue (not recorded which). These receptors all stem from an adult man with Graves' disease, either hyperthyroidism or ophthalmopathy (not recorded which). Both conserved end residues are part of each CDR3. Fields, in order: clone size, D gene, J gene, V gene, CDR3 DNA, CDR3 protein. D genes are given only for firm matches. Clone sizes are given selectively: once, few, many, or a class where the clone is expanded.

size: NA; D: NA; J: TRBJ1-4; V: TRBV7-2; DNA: TGTGCCAGCAGCTTAGTGGAGGGGTTTAATGAAAAACTGTTTTTT; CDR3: CASSLVEGFNEKLFF
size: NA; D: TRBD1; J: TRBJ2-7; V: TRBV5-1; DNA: TGCGCCAGCAGCTGGGAAGGGACAGGAGACTACGAGCAGTACTTC; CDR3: CASSWEGTGDYEQYF
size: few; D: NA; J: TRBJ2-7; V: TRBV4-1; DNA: TGCGCCAGCAGCCAATCGGACAACTACGAGCAGTACTTC; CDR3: CASSQSDNYEQYF
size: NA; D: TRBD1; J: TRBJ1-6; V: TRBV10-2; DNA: TGCGCCAGCAGTGAGTCGAAGCCAGGGGGCAATAATTCACCCCTCCACTTT; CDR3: CASSESKPGGNNSPLHF
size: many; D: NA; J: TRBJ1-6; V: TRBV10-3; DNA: TGTGCCATCAGACCGGGCCCCAATTCACCCCTCCACTTT; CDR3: CAIRPGPNSPLHF
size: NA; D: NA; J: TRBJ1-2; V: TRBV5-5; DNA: TGTGCCAGCAGCTCGCCGGGGGCCTATGGCTACACCTTC; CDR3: CASSSPGAYGYTF
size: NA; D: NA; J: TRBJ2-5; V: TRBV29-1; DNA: TGCAGCGTTGAACTAGGGGAAAAGACCCAGTACTTC; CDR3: CSVELGEKTQYF
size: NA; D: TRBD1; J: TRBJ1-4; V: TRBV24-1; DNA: TGTGCCATCAGTGACAGGGAACTGTTTTTT; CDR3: CAISDRELFF
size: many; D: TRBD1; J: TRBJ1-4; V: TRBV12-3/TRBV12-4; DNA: TGTGCCAGCAGTCAGGGGGCACATGAAAAACTGTTTTTT; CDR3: CASSQGAHEKLFF
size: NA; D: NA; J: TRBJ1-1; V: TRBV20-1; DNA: TGCAGTGCGAGGGGCAGGAATGCCGACACTGAAGCTTTCTTT; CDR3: CSARGRNADTEAFF
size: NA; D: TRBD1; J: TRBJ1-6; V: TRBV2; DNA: TGTGCCAGCAGGATACAGGGGAATTCACCCCTCCACTTT; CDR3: CASRIQGNSPLHF